The rows below give T cell receptor beta chains drawn from one sample of a study of cytomegalovirus exposure and HLA in healthy donors. Clones were read by immunoSEQ multiplex PCR, and TCRdb kept only the in-frame ones, dropping some. The sample carries about 190,000 clones, about 80% recorded once. The sample consisted of PBMCs. Source of these receptors: a woman younger than 30 in good health and CMV-seropositive. Each CDR3 is given with its conserved first and last residue. Fields, in order: D gene, clone size, V gene, J gene, CDR3 DNA, CDR3 protein. The D gene is left open where the match is weak. The listing skips clone size in some rows; elsewhere it reads once, few, many or a size class.

>-|-|TRBV13|TRBJ1-1
TGTGCCAGCAGCACTACAGGATCTATGAACACTGAAGCTTTCTTT
CASSTTGSMNTEAFF
>TRBD1|-|TRBV6-6|TRBJ2-7
TGTGCCAGCAGTTACTCGGGACAGGGTCCCCCTTACGGGCAGTACTTC
CASSYSGQGPPYGQYF
>-|-|TRBV13|TRBJ1-1
TGTGCTAGCAGCTCGGACAGAAGAAACACTGAAGCTTTCTTT
CASSSDRRNTEAFF
>TRBD2|once|TRBV5-6|TRBJ2-1
TGTGCCAGCAGCGGGTCGGGGCTAGCGGGCAATGAGCAGTTCTTC
CASSGSGLAGNEQFF
>TRBD2|-|TRBV4-1|TRBJ2-7
TGCGCCAGCAGCCAACCGACCACGCTCCTTAGCGGGGGAACCTACGAGCAGTACTTC
CASSQPTTLLSGGTYEQYF
>TRBD2|-|TRBV10-2|TRBJ2-6
TGCGCCAGCAGGACTAGCGTGGTACGCTCTGGGGCCAACGTCCTGACTTTC
CASRTSVVRSGANVLTF
>-|-|TRBV6-6|TRBJ1-1
TGTGCCAGCAGTTACTCGAATTTTGAGGACACTGAAGCTTTCTTT
CASSYSNFEDTEAFF
>-|-|TRBV5-6|TRBJ2-1
TGTGCCAGCAGCTTGCGAAACAGGGACGATGAGCAGTTCTTC
CASSLRNRDDEQFF
>-|-|TRBV6-1|TRBJ2-4
TGTGCCAGCAGATCGTTAGGGATGAGGGACATTCAGTACTTC
CASRSLGMRDIQYF
>-|-|TRBV5-3|TRBJ1-3
TGTGCCAGAAGCCTGAGCCAGGGCTCTGGAAACACCATATATTTT
CARSLSQGSGNTIYF
>-|-|TRBV5-1|TRBJ2-2
TGCGCCAGCAGAGGAGCGTCTAACACCGGGGAGCTGTTTTTT
CASRGASNTGELFF
>TRBD2|-|TRBV28|TRBJ2-3
TGTGCCAGCAGTCCGGCACTAGCGGGGGAGCTCACAGATACGCAGTATTTT
CASSPALAGELTDTQYF
>TRBD1|-|TRBV6-1|TRBJ1-6
TGTGCCAGCACCCGGGGGACAGTCAATTCACCCCTCCACTTT
CASTRGTVNSPLHF
>-|-|TRBV7-9|TRBJ1-1
TGTGCCAGCAGCCCCCGGGCGGGCAATGTAAACACTGAAGCTTTCTTT
CASSPRAGNVNTEAFF
>TRBD2|-|TRBV6-6|TRBJ2-5
TGTGCCAGCAACCTATATGCGGGGGGCCAAGAGACCCAGTACTTC
CASNLYAGGQETQYF
>-|-|TRBV6-1|TRBJ2-2
TGTGCCAGCAGCGTAGGAGTGAACACCGGGGAGCTGTTTTTT
CASSVGVNTGELFF
>TRBD1|-|TRBV30|TRBJ2-7
TGTGCCTGGAAAACTATCCGGACAGGGCTAACCTACGAGCAGTACTTC
CAWKTIRTGLTYEQYF
>TRBD1|-|TRBV5-6|TRBJ1-6
TGTGCCAGCAGCTTTTTCACAGGGGGCGGATCACCCCTCCACTTT
CASSFFTGGGSPLHF
>-|-|TRBV11-2|TRBJ1-6
TGTGCCAGCACCCTCAGGAGGGGGGGTAATTCACCCCTCCACTTT
CASTLRRGGNSPLHF
>TRBD1|once|TRBV6-5|TRBJ2-2
TGTGCCAGCAGTTACGGACAGGGCAACACCGGGGAGCTGTTTTTT
CASSYGQGNTGELFF
>TRBD2|-|TRBV6-1|TRBJ2-3
TGTGCCAGCATGGAACTAGCGGGGGGTCAAGATACGCAGTATTTT
CASMELAGGQDTQYF
>-|once|TRBV15|TRBJ1-4
TGTGCCACCAGCAGAGATTATGAGACAGTAACTAATGAAAAACTGTTTTTT
CATSRDYETVTNEKLFF
>TRBD1|-|TRBV5-1|TRBJ1-6
TGCGCCAGCAGCTTCGACAGGAGACAGGGTAATTCACCCCTCCACTTT
CASSFDRRQGNSPLHF
>-|-|TRBV2|TRBJ2-7
TGTGCCAGCATATTCGGGTACGAGCAGTACTTC
CASIFGYEQYF
>-|-|TRBV25-1|TRBJ2-1
TGTGCCAGCAGCGGGGGAGACAGGGGACCCGGGACTAGCCTGTTCTTC
CASSGGDRGPGTSLFF
>-|-|TRBV30|TRBJ1-3
TGTGCCTGGAGGGGCCTCGACGGGGGTGTCTACACCATATATTTT
CAWRGLDGGVYTIYF
>TRBD2|few|TRBV5-6|TRBJ2-2
TGTGCAGCGGGGGGGGACACCGGGGAGCTGTTTTTT
CAAGGDTGELFF
>TRBD1|few|TRBV27|TRBJ1-2
TGTGCCAGCAGCGGACATGGACAGGGGGCGAGTGGCTACACCTTC
CASSGHGQGASGYTF
>TRBD2|-|TRBV6-1|TRBJ2-1
TGTGCCAGCAGACTTAGCGGGAGCTCCTACAATGAGCAGTTCTTC
CASRLSGSSYNEQFF
>-|few|TRBV7-3|TRBJ2-6
TGTGCCAGCAGCTCCAAGCTCTTTGGGGCCAACGTCCTGACTTTC
CASSSKLFGANVLTF
>-|-|TRBV9|TRBJ1-4
TGTGCCAGCAGCACGTTCAGCGGGGGCCGTGGAAAACTGTTTTTT
CASSTFSGGRGKLFF
>-|-|TRBV7-6|TRBJ1-4
TGTGCCAGCAGCCCCGCGACAACTAATGAAAAACTGTTTTTT
CASSPATTNEKLFF
>-|-|TRBV4-2|TRBJ1-3
TGTGCCAGCAGCGGGGGCTCGGACACCATATATTTT
CASSGGSDTIYF
>-|-|TRBV2|TRBJ2-7
TGTGCCAGCAGTGACGCCAGATTCTCCTACGAGCAGTACTTC
CASSDARFSYEQYF
>-|few|TRBV6-1|TRBJ2-2
TGTGCCAGCAAGTCTGGAGAAACCGGGGAGCTGTTTTTT
CASKSGETGELFF
>TRBD1|-|TRBV2|TRBJ1-2
TGTGCCAGCAGTACAGGGGGCTCTAACTATGGCTACACCTTC
CASSTGGSNYGYTF
>-|-|TRBV11-2|TRBJ1-4
TGTGCCAGCAGATCTAGCAGCGCAGGAAATAATGAAAAACTGTTTTTT
CASRSSSAGNNEKLFF
>-|-|TRBV9|TRBJ2-1
TGTGCCAGCAGCTCCCGGGGAAGCTCCTACAATGAGCAGTTCTTC
CASSSRGSSYNEQFF
>TRBD2|once|TRBV9|TRBJ2-3
TGTGCCAGCAGCGTCGGCGGGGGGCTGGGCACAGATACGCAGTATTTT
CASSVGGGLGTDTQYF
>TRBD1|few|TRBV5-1|TRBJ1-4
TGCGCCAGCAGCTCATCGGACAGGGCTGAAAAACTGTTTTTT
CASSSSDRAEKLFF
>TRBD2|-|TRBV6-4|TRBJ2-2
TGTGCCAGCATTTTCCTAGCGGGGGAAACCGGGGAGCTGTTTTTT
CASIFLAGETGELFF